One sample yielded the 18 T cell receptor beta chains listed below, sequenced in a study of T cell repertoires in cytomegalovirus infection. MiXCR, run by TCRdb on the reads, gives a single entry per CDR3 protein. The table has about 680,000 distinct CDR3 sequences, 24% seen once; the top ten hold under 8.5%. The sample was CD8+ T cells from PBMCs. The receptors shown here come from a human donor in good health (CMV status not recorded). Some clones in this sample may be carry-over from other donors' samples.

This clonotype has just a few counts. The chain combines TRBV6-2 or TRBV6-3 with TRBJ2-7; perhaps TRBD2 as D (5 bases). The V end was cut by 0 bases, the J end by 3 bases, with 9 bases between. CDR3 length equals 14 residues. Germline values: CDR1 MNHEY, CDR2 SVGEGT. The CDR3 loop reads CASSYSRTDYEQYV. The CDR3 nucleotides are TGTGCCAGCAGTTACTCGAGGACTGACTACGAGCAGTACGTC.

The chain uses TRBV2 and TRBJ1-2; D may be TRBD1 (6 bases). V lost 1 base, J lost 8 bases, and 11 bases lay in between. Germline-derived CDR1 and CDR2 are SNHLY and FYNNEI. The CDR3 contains 13 residues. The DNA of the CDR3 is TGTGCCAGCAGTGAAGGGGGGGCGAGGGGCTACACCTTC. Its translation: CASSEGGARGYTF.

The sample holds many counts of this clonotype. The CDR3 here is CASSSMDPSTDTQYF. CDR3 bases: TGTGCCAGCAGCTCTATGGACCCTAGCACAGATACGCAGTATTTT. The V call is TRBV7-2, the J call TRBJ2-3, with no clear D. Germline assignment: CDR1 SGHTA and CDR2 FQGNSA. V was cut by 4 bases and J by 0 bases, with 11 bases left in between. This CDR3 comprises 15 residues.

The chain recombines TRBV4-3 with TRBJ2-1; tentatively, D is TRBD2 (5 bases). Germline lookup yields CDR1 LGHNA and CDR2 YSLEER. V dropped 5 bases and J dropped 2 bases, with 13 bases sitting between them. The CDR3 covers 15 residues. The chain's CDR3 is CASSLELAPYNEQFF. CDR3 DNA sequence: TGCGCCAGCAGCTTGGAGCTAGCCCCCTACAATGAGCAGTTCTTC.

This clonotype showed up just a few times. The gene calls are TRBV7-9 and TRBJ1-4; no definite D call. Per germline, CDR1 SEHNR and CDR2 FQNEAQ (reference sequence). This CDR3 contains 15 residues. Deletions cut 1 base from V and 0 bases from J, with 6 bases between. The CDR3 is CASSLETTTNEKLFF. CDR3 nucleotide sequence: TGTGCCAGCAGCTTAGAGACAACAACTAATGAAAAACTGTTTTTT. Using reference TRBV7-9 and TRBJ1-4 for the parts outside the CDR3, the full variable domain is DTGVSQNPRHKITKRGQNVTFRCDPISEHNRLYWYRQTLGQGPEFLTYFQNEAQLEKSRLLSDRFSAERPKGSFSTLEIQRTEQGDSAMYLCASSLETTTNEKLFFGSGTQLSVL.

This clonotype has more than one count but fewer than ten. This rearrangement joins TRBV29-1 to TRBJ1-2; TRBD1 aligns across 7 bases. This CDR3 is built from 12 residues. J lost 8 bases, V lost 0 bases, and 3 bases had no gene match. Germline V gene data show CDR1 as SQVTM and CDR2 as ANQGSEA. In DNA form, the CDR3 reads TGCAGCGTTGAAGATTGGACAGGCGGCTACACCTTC. The encoded protein is CSVEDWTGGYTF.

V gene TRBV2 combines with J gene TRBJ1-1, with 7 nucleotides matching TRBD1. The ends lost 2 bases at V and 5 bases at J; junction bases unmatched: 5. The CDR3 sequence is 14 residues long. CDR1 SNHLY and CDR2 FYNNEI come from the germline V gene. CDR3 nucleotide sequence: TGTGCCAGCAGTGAACCTGCAGGGGGTACTGAAGCTTTCTTT. As protein: CASSEPAGGTEAFF.

This clonotype was picked up many times. This chain uses TRBV7-2 with TRBJ1-6, with D unclear. The V gene's germline CDR1 is SGHTA and CDR2 FQGNSA. CDR3 length: 14 amino acids. Trimming shortened V by 3 bases and J by 4 bases, and 7 bases separated the two germline ends. The CDR3 reads CASSLTPYNSPLHF. CDR3 nucleotides: TGTGCCAGCAGCTTGACACCTTATAATTCACCCCTCCACTTT.

V usage is TRBV2 and J usage is TRBJ2-3; 10 bases match TRBD2. The J segment lost 5 bases and the V segment lost 2 bases, leaving 4 bases of the junction unmatched. In germline, CDR1 is SNHLY, CDR2 FYNNEI. The CDR3 has 15 amino acids. The chain's CDR3 is CASSESGGALDTQYF. Here the CDR3 DNA reads TGTGCCAGCAGTGAAAGCGGGGGGGCCTTAGATACGCAGTATTTT.

The V call is TRBV7-3, the J call TRBJ2-5; D possibly matches TRBD1 or TRBD2 (7 bases each). The V and J ends lost 5 bases and 0 bases respectively, with 25 bases between them. The CDR3 totals 19 residues. Per germline, CDR1 SGHTA and CDR2 FQGTGA. CDR3 region: CASSRAGITMDRYQETQYF. The CDR3 region has the DNA TGTGCCAGCAGCCGAGCGGGAATAACAATGGACAGGTACCAAGAGACCCAGTACTTC.

This clonotype came up many times. The chain couples TRBV7-8 to TRBJ2-7, with D perhaps TRBD1 (5 bases). V gave up 6 bases and J gave up 5 bases, with 23 bases separating them. CDR1 and CDR2 (germline): SGHVS, FQNEAQ. The CDR3 loop spans 16 amino acids. CDR3 DNA: TGTGCCAGCAGAGCTCTAGTGATGGACAAACCCCACGAGCAGTACTTC. Encoded protein: CASRALVMDKPHEQYF.

This sequence joins TRBV6-2 or TRBV6-3 and TRBJ1-1; 7 positions match TRBD1. The CDR3 length is 15 residues. The J segment lost 6 bases and the V segment lost 4 bases, leaving 11 bases of the junction unmatched. Germline V gives CDR1 MNHEY, CDR2 SVGEGT. The CDR3, as DNA: TGTGCCAGCAGTTTAAAGACAGGGTTTGAATCTGAAGCTTTCTTT. Protein product: CASSLKTGFESEAFF.

With regard to this clonotype: It may be a read error: a sequence one base away is much more abundant. The genes are TRBV7-9 and TRBJ1-4; 8 bases are shared with TRBD1. The CDR3 totals 12 residues. Trimming cost V 5 bases and J 10 bases; bases outside gene matches: 3. CDR1 SEHNR and CDR2 FQNEAQ come from the germline V gene (reference sequence). This CDR3 is CASSDRGGKLFF. In DNA, the CDR3 is TGTGCCAGCAGCGACAGGGGAGGAAAACTGTTTTTT.

The V and J genes are TRBV15 and TRBJ1-1, with D tentatively TRBD1 (6 bases). Germline loops: CDR1 LNHNV, CDR2 YYDKDF (reference sequence). This CDR3 comprises 15 residues. The germline V and J ends were trimmed by 7 bases and 5 bases, with 20 bases remaining between them. The CDR3 here is CATTSGGRGWTEAFF. In nucleotides, the CDR3 is TGTGCCACCACGTCTGGGGGCAGGGGTTGGACTGAAGCTTTCTTT. Looking up the rest from reference TRBV15 and TRBJ1-1 gives the full variable domain: DAMVIQNPRYQVTQFGKPVTLSCSQTLNHNVMYWYQQKSSQAPKLLFHYYDKDFNNEADTPDNFQSRRPNTSFCFLDIRSPGLGDTAMYLCATTSGGRGWTEAFFGQGTRLTVV.

This clonotype was recorded only once. The chain recombines TRBV19 with TRBJ2-1; TRBD2 aligns across 8 bases. Germline CDR1 reads LNHDA; CDR2 reads SQIVND (reference sequence). The CDR3 has 17 amino acids. V lost 5 bases to trimming and J lost 2 bases; unmatched junction nucleotides: 11. DNA of the CDR3: TGTGCCAGTAGTGCCTTGGGGGCTAGCGGGCCCTACAATGAGCAGTTCTTC. Encoded protein: CASSALGASGPYNEQFF.

The V call is TRBV20-1, the J call TRBJ2-2; 8 bases match TRBD2. Per germline, CDR1 DFQATT and CDR2 SNEGSKA (reference sequence). V lost 0 bases to trimming and J lost 1 base; unmatched junction nucleotides: 4. The CDR3 loop spans 16 amino acids. CDR3 DNA: TGCAGTGCTAGAGATACCAGCGGGGGGAACACCGGGGAGCTGTTTTTT. Its translation is CSARDTSGGNTGELFF.

J is TRBJ2-2 and V is TRBV10-3; D gene uncertain. V lost 11 bases and J lost 5, with 12 bases in between. The V gene's germline CDR1 is ENHRY and CDR2 SYGVKD. The CDR3 totals 12 residues. Here the CDR3 reads CAARSETGELFF. In DNA, the CDR3 is TGTGCCGCACGGAGTGAGACCGGGGAGCTGTTTTTT.

This clonotype was counted between two and nine times. The genes are TRBV28 and TRBJ2-2, with D unclear. From germline, CDR1 is MDHEN and CDR2 SYDVKM. This CDR3 is built from 11 residues. V was cut by 7 bases and J by 6 bases, with 6 bases left in between. DNA of the CDR3: TGTGCCAGCAATCAAGCCGGGGAGCTGTTTTTT. Amino acid sequence: CASNQAGELFF.